This record concerns one T cell receptor beta chain sequence. What it binds is unknown. This specimen belongs to a study of shared clonotypes between healthy human individuals. Regarding the study as a whole: A handful of donors shared about 5% of their naive CD4 clonotypes.

The protocol was immunoSEQ multiplex PCR, while the TCRdb copy is restricted to in-frame clones and leaves out a portion. The table lists roughly 2,300,000 clones, roughly 90% of them singletons. The sequencing input was naive CD4+ T cells from PBMCs. Documented subset: CD45RA+ positively selected. The source of this sequence is a man aged 18 to 29 in good health. Some clones in this sample may be carry-over from other donors' samples.

The DNA for the CDR3 is TGTGCCAGCAGCTTCCAAATTTCCGGGGGGCTCGAGCAGTACTTC. Translated: CASSFQISGGLEQYF. V usage is TRBV7-6 and J usage is TRBJ2-7, with D possibly TRBD2 on 7 matching bases. The V end was cut by 3 bases, the J end by 6 bases, with 18 bases between. The CDR3 contains 15 residues. Germline V gene lookup returns CDR1 SGHVS and CDR2 FNYEAQ.